This is a list of T cell receptor beta chains from one sample in a study of cytomegalovirus exposure and HLA in healthy donors. This table comes from immunoSEQ multiplex PCR, and its TCRdb copy is limited to in-frame clones, with some not included. There are 150,000 to 180,000 clones in the sample; around 74% occur only once, and about 2.8% lies in the top ten. Sequenced sample: PBMCs. The source of these receptors is a man younger than 35 in good health and CMV-seronegative. The CDR3 runs from the conserved cysteine through the conserved F or W. The D gene is left open where the match is weak. Expanded clones get a size class; other rows say once, few or many, or leave the size out.

clone_size: .; j_call: TRBJ1-2; v_call: TRBV5-1; d_call: TRBD1; cdr3_nt: TGCGCCAGCAGCTTGACCGGGACAGTTAACTATGGCTACACCTTC; cdr3_aa: CASSLTGTVNYGYTF
clone_size: .; j_call: TRBJ2-5; v_call: TRBV7-2; d_call: TRBD2; cdr3_nt: TGTGCCAGCAGCTTAGGGGCGGGGGGCCCTCAAGAGACCCAGTACTTC; cdr3_aa: CASSLGAGGPQETQYF
clone_size: .; j_call: TRBJ1-1; v_call: TRBV7-6; d_call: .; cdr3_nt: TGTGCCAGCAGCCGAAGCGGGACTGAAGCTTTCTTT; cdr3_aa: CASSRSGTEAFF
clone_size: .; j_call: TRBJ2-3; v_call: TRBV6-1; d_call: .; cdr3_nt: TGTGCCAGTCTAGGGGGTTTCGCGGGCCCAGATACGCAGTATTTT; cdr3_aa: CASLGGFAGPDTQYF
clone_size: .; j_call: TRBJ1-1; v_call: TRBV5-1; d_call: TRBD1; cdr3_nt: TGCGCCAGCAGCTCGGGACAGGGCCACACTGAAGCTTTCTTT; cdr3_aa: CASSSGQGHTEAFF
clone_size: few; j_call: TRBJ1-1; v_call: TRBV19; d_call: .; cdr3_nt: TGTGCCAGTAGTTTGACGGGGGGGACTGAAGCTTTCTTT; cdr3_aa: CASSLTGGTEAFF
clone_size: .; j_call: TRBJ1-6; v_call: TRBV5-5; d_call: TRBD1; cdr3_nt: TGTGCCAGCAGCTTGACCTCGAGGACAGGGGGTAGATCACCCCTCCACTTT; cdr3_aa: CASSLTSRTGGRSPLHF
clone_size: .; j_call: TRBJ1-2; v_call: TRBV4-2; d_call: .; cdr3_nt: TGTGCCAGCAGCCAAGTTGCGTCGGCAGACTTCTATGGCTACACCTTC; cdr3_aa: CASSQVASADFYGYTF
clone_size: .; j_call: TRBJ2-7; v_call: TRBV10-3; d_call: .; cdr3_nt: TGTGCCATCAGTGAGTCGAGGCAGAGTTCCTACGAGCAGTACTTC; cdr3_aa: CAISESRQSSYEQYF
clone_size: .; j_call: TRBJ1-2; v_call: TRBV18; d_call: TRBD1; cdr3_nt: TGTGCCAGCTCACCGGACAGGGTATATGGCTACACCTTC; cdr3_aa: CASSPDRVYGYTF
clone_size: .; j_call: TRBJ1-5; v_call: TRBV19; d_call: TRBD1; cdr3_nt: TGTGCCAGTAGTGACTACAGGGGTGCTAATCAGCCCCAGCATTTT; cdr3_aa: CASSDYRGANQPQHF
clone_size: .; j_call: TRBJ1-1; v_call: TRBV15; d_call: .; cdr3_nt: TGTGCCACCCGTTCCGGGGGAGGGAACACTGAAGCTTTCTTT; cdr3_aa: CATRSGGGNTEAFF
clone_size: .; j_call: TRBJ2-5; v_call: TRBV2; d_call: .; cdr3_nt: TGTGCCAGCAGTGAAGCGCTTGTCAGGTCCCAAGAGACCCAGTACTTC; cdr3_aa: CASSEALVRSQETQYF
clone_size: few; j_call: TRBJ2-7; v_call: TRBV5-6; d_call: TRBD1; cdr3_nt: TGTGCCAGCAGCCACGGACAGGGGTCCTCCTACGAGCAGTACTTC; cdr3_aa: CASSHGQGSSYEQYF
clone_size: few; j_call: TRBJ1-1; v_call: TRBV27; d_call: .; cdr3_nt: TGTGCCAGCAGTTTATCCTCGCAGGGTTTATTCACTGAAGCTTTCTTT; cdr3_aa: CASSLSSQGLFTEAFF
clone_size: .; j_call: TRBJ1-1; v_call: TRBV19; d_call: .; cdr3_nt: TGTGCCAGTAGTATCTGGGACTTGAACACTGAAGCTTTCTTT; cdr3_aa: CASSIWDLNTEAFF
clone_size: .; j_call: TRBJ1-4; v_call: TRBV2; d_call: .; cdr3_nt: TGTGCCAGCAGCCGACTCGCGGCTGAAAAACTGTTTTTT; cdr3_aa: CASSRLAAEKLFF
clone_size: .; j_call: TRBJ1-1; v_call: TRBV4-1; d_call: .; cdr3_nt: TGCGCCAGCAGCTCGGAGACAGCTATGAACACTGAAGCTTTCTTT; cdr3_aa: CASSSETAMNTEAFF
clone_size: .; j_call: TRBJ1-1; v_call: TRBV28; d_call: .; cdr3_nt: TGTGCCAGCAGTTCCGGGGGGGCGAACACTGAAGCTTTCTTT; cdr3_aa: CASSSGGANTEAFF
clone_size: .; j_call: TRBJ1-6; v_call: TRBV19; d_call: .; cdr3_nt: TGTGCCACCAAAAGGGGGAGCTCCTATAATTCACCCCTCCACTTT; cdr3_aa: CATKRGSSYNSPLHF